This T cell receptor (beta chain) was sequenced for a study of cytomegalovirus exposure and HLA in healthy donors. Regarding the study as a whole: According to a later analysis, donors in an Asian-associated ancestry cluster reportedly had fewer N-insertions than the approximately 670-donor mean. Later analysis placed DRB1 highest and HLA-C lowest in TCR association rates, which differed by HLA locus. Across donors, sequencing depth was assumed by presence/absence analyses to be roughly uniform.

In the case of this clone: As yet, its antigen is unknown.

Nominally healthy donors provided the samples, though records likely missed some immune exposures. CDR3 length equals 15 residues. From germline, CDR1 is MDHEN and CDR2 SYDVKM. V lost 3 bases, J lost 3 bases, and 6 bases stayed unmatched. Researchers ran the PCR with 60 Vbeta and 13 Jbeta primers. TCRdb's copy holds only in-frame clones and misses some; the assay was immunoSEQ multiplex PCR. Found here are 190,000 or so clones, 79% of them singletons; the top ten hold approximately 0.39%. The rearrangement joins TRBV28 to TRBJ2-7; TRBD2 matches 9 bases. This receptor was taken from a male donor in good health and CMV-seropositive. The sample consisted of PBMCs. This CDR3 reads CASSFATSGHYEQYF. As DNA, the CDR3 is TGTGCCAGCAGTTTTGCGACTAGCGGACACTACGAGCAGTACTTC.